What follows are 21 T cell receptor beta chains derived from one specimen sequenced in a study of identical twins. TCRdb processed the 5' RACE reads anew with MiXCR; each CDR3 protein has one entry. There are some 270,000 distinct CDR3 sequences in the sample; around 8.3% occur only once, and around 3% lies in the top ten. The same sample was also studied in work on yellow fever vaccine responses in identical twins.

The sequenced sample consisted of CD8+ T cells sorted from blood. All receptors derive from a woman aged 18-29 years in good health.

This clonotype was detected many times. This chain links TRBV29-1 with TRBJ2-7; 9 positions agree with TRBD1. V was clipped by 4 bases and J by 0 bases; unmatched bases: 1. The CDR3 loop spans 13 amino acids. CDR1 is SQVTM, CDR2 ANQGSEA, per germline. DNA of the CDR3: TGCAGCGTTGGGACAGGGGACTCCTACGAGCAGTACTTC. This encodes CSVGTGDSYEQYF.

The rearrangement uses TRBV25-1 and TRBJ2-7; 7 positions match TRBD1. This CDR3 is 12 amino acids long. In germline, CDR1 is MGHDK, CDR2 SYGVNS. The junction had 6 bases not matched to a gene; V was cut back by 8 bases and J by 5 bases. For the CDR3, the DNA is TGTGCCAGCGTTGACAGGGACCACGAGCAGTACTTC. Protein: CASVDRDHEQYF.

This clonotype was counted between two and nine times. The rearrangement joins TRBV6-5 to TRBJ2-5, with 7 bases matching TRBD2. The CDR3 sequence is 16 residues long. J was trimmed by 4 bases and V by 2 bases; bases with no gene match: 10. Germline CDR1 reads MNHEY; CDR2 reads SVGAGI. CDR3 sequence reads: CASSYPTSGEGETQYF. CDR3 nucleotide sequence: TGTGCCAGCAGTTACCCGACTTCGGGGGAGGGAGAGACCCAGTACTTC.

This clonotype was observed at least ten times. The V call is TRBV28, the J call TRBJ2-3; D is possibly TRBD2 (5 bases). Trimming cost V 8 bases and J 0 bases, with 12 bases left between them. CDR3 size: 14 residues. Germline CDR1 and CDR2: MDHEN and SYDVKM. In DNA form, the CDR3 reads TGTGCCAGCTCCCCTCCGGGGAGCACAGATACGCAGTATTTT. Translating it yields CASSPPGSTDTQYF.

Many counts were recorded for this clonotype. The rearrangement uses TRBV20-1 and TRBJ2-3; D is uncertain. CDR1 and CDR2 (germline): DFQATT, SNEGSKA (reference sequence). The CDR3 loop spans 13 amino acids. The V end lost 1 base, the J end lost 2 bases, and 7 bases lay between the germline ends. The CDR3 spells CSARGVSTDTQYF. The CDR3 nucleotides read TGCAGTGCTAGAGGGGTCTCCACAGATACGCAGTATTTT.

This clonotype was recorded only once. This CDR3 reads CASSQATGTYQETQYF. CDR3 coding DNA: TGTGCCAGCAGCCAAGCTACAGGGACGTACCAAGAGACCCAGTACTTC. The chain recombines TRBV14 with TRBJ2-5; a possible D gene is TRBD1 (6 bases). This CDR3 spans 16 amino acids. V lost 1 base to trimming and J lost 0 bases, with 12 bases between them. CDR1 SGHDN and CDR2 FVKESK come from the germline V gene.

Many counts were recorded for this clonotype. The J gene is TRBJ1-1, the V gene TRBV7-9, with no clear D. V lost 5 bases and J 0 bases, leaving 10 bases between the germline ends. In germline, CDR1 is SEHNR, CDR2 FQNEAQ (reference sequence). The CDR3 loop spans 14 amino acids. In DNA, the CDR3 is TGTGCCAGCAGCAGCGGGGATTTGAACACTGAAGCTTTCTTT. Translated: CASSSGDLNTEAFF.

The J gene is TRBJ2-5, the V gene TRBV6-1; tentative D call: TRBD1 (6 bases). Trimming cost V 11 bases and J 2 bases, with 12 bases left between them. The CDR3 sequence is 12 residues long. Germline-derived CDR1 and CDR2 are MNHNS and SASEGT. CDR3 loop: CAPSDRQETQYF. CDR3 DNA sequence: TGTGCCCCTTCGGACAGACAAGAGACCCAGTACTTC.

The chain couples TRBV19 to TRBJ2-7; no firm D call. Trimming shortened V by 8 bases and J by 3 bases, and 8 bases separated the two germline ends. The germline gives CDR1 LNHDA, CDR2 SQIVND (reference sequence). CDR3 length: 11 amino acids. CDR3 in DNA: TGTGCCAGTCGGCAGCACTACGAGCAGTACTTC. Protein product: CASRQHYEQYF.

The chain is built from TRBV20-1 and TRBJ1-2; no clear D. CDR1 DFQATT and CDR2 SNEGSKA come from the germline V gene (reference sequence). The V end lost 0 bases, the J end lost 4 bases, and 15 bases lay between the germline ends. This CDR3 is built from 15 residues. The CDR3 region has the DNA TGCAGTGCTAGAGATGTTTCTCGGAGTGGCTATGGCTACACCTTC. It encodes CSARDVSRSGYGYTF.

A remark on this clonotype: A much bigger clone sits one base away, suggesting this may be a read error. The J gene is TRBJ2-3, the V gene TRBV6-1; TRBD2 is a possible D gene (6 bases). Germline CDR1 reads MNHNS; CDR2 reads SASEGT. The CDR3 spans 14 residues. CDR3 loop: CASSQWEVGDKQYF. CDR3 DNA sequence: TGTGCCAGCAGTCAGTGGGAGGTCGGGGATAAGCAGTATTTT.

In this sample, this clonotype turned up a few times. The CDR3 loop is CASSLNLGVYNEQFF. For the CDR3, the DNA is TGTGCCAGCAGCCTGAATCTAGGGGTGTACAATGAGCAGTTCTTC. The chain uses TRBV7-6 and TRBJ2-1, with a weak D call TRBD1 (5 bases). The CDR3 extends over 15 amino acids. CDR1 and CDR2 from the germline V gene are SGHVS and FNYEAQ. The germline V and J ends were trimmed by 5 bases and 4 bases, with 15 bases remaining between them. Supplemented by reference TRBV7-6 and TRBJ2-1, the full variable domain reads GAGVSQSPRYKVTKRGQDVALRCDPISGHVSLYWYRQALGQGPEFLTYFNYEAQQDKSGLPNDRFSAERPEGSISTLTIQRTEQRDSAMYRCASSLNLGVYNEQFFGPGTRLTVL.

The V call is TRBV12-3 or TRBV12-4, the J call TRBJ2-2; the D gene is possibly TRBD1 (6 bases). The CDR3 runs to 16 residues. The V end lost 4 bases, the J end lost 4 bases, and 16 bases lay between the germline ends. The CDR3 nucleotides are TGTGCCAGCAGTTCCGGGTTTCAAGGGGGCACCGGGGAGCTGTTTTTT. It is translated as CASSSGFQGGTGELFF.

This clonotype was counted between two and nine times. This sequence joins TRBV11-2 and TRBJ2-5; 9 nucleotides match TRBD1. Germline V CDR1 and CDR2: SGHAT, FQNNGV. The V gene end was trimmed by 5 bases and the J gene end by 5 bases; junction bases not matched to a gene: 6. The CDR3 covers 14 residues. The chain's CDR3 is CASSTWTGEETQYF. In DNA, the CDR3 is TGTGCCAGCAGCACCTGGACAGGGGAGGAGACCCAGTACTTC. Full variable domain (remainder filled in from reference TRBV11-2 and TRBJ2-5): EAGVAQSPRYKIIEKRQSVAFWCNPISGHATLYWYQQILGQGPKLLIQFQNNGVVDDSQLPKDRFSAERLKGVDSTLKIQPAKLEDSAVYLCASSTWTGEETQYFGPGTRLLVL.

In this sample, this clonotype turned up many times. The chain joins TRBV20-1 to TRBJ2-7; D remains unclear. Per germline, CDR1 DFQATT and CDR2 SNEGSKA (reference sequence). The CDR3 covers 13 residues. V shed 1 base and J shed 0 bases, with 7 bases lying between them. The CDR3 sequence: CSARVRSSYEQYF. The CDR3 DNA is TGCAGTGCTAGAGTTCGCAGCTCCTACGAGCAGTACTTC.

This clonotype was recorded at least ten times. This chain connects TRBV27 to TRBJ2-7; the D is unclear. The CDR3 extends over 15 amino acids. The V end was cut by 1 base, the J end by 0 bases, with 10 bases between. Germline V gene data show CDR1 as MNHEY and CDR2 as SMNVEV (reference sequence). The CDR3 DNA sequence: TGTGCCAGCAGTTTATGGGCAGGCGGCTCCTACGAGCAGTACTTC. This translates into CASSLWAGGSYEQYF.

This clonotype was counted ten times or more. As DNA, the CDR3 is TGTGCCAGCAGCCCCCCCGGTTTTGAGCAGTACTTC. Its protein is CASSPPGFEQYF. This chain uses TRBV7-9 with TRBJ2-7; no definite D call. CDR1 and CDR2 (germline): SEHNR, FQNEAQ (reference sequence). V was clipped by 5 bases and J by 7 bases, with 12 bases between them. This CDR3 has 12 residues.

This chain uses TRBV18 with TRBJ2-7; D ambiguous. In germline, CDR1 is KGHSH, CDR2 LQKENI. V lost 3 bases, J lost 3 bases, and 12 bases lay in between. The CDR3 covers 14 residues. The CDR3 DNA reads TGTGCCAGCTCACCCTACCCCTCGGGCTACGAGCAGTACTTC. It translates to CASSPYPSGYEQYF.

This chain links TRBV7-8 with TRBJ2-1; 12 bases align to TRBD1. With 4 bases clipped from V and 8 bases from J, the junction kept 6 bases outside the gene matches. The CDR3 is 15 amino acids. The V gene's germline CDR1 is SGHVS and CDR2 FQNEAQ. The CDR3 DNA follows: TGTGCCAGCAGCTATCCGGGACAGGGGGCTGATGAGCAGTTCTTC. Translation: CASSYPGQGADEQFF.

This clonotype was counted at least ten times. The genes are TRBV4-3 and TRBJ1-2, with TRBD1 as a possible D gene (6 bases). The CDR3 contains 13 residues. Per the germline V gene, CDR1 is LGHNA and CDR2 is YSLEER. V was cut by 6 bases and J by 3 bases, with 11 bases left in between. CDR3 DNA sequence: TGCGCCAGCAGGGCAGGGGAGGACTATGGCTACACCTTC. Protein sequence: CASRAGEDYGYTF.

This clonotype was seen only a few times. The CDR3 nucleotides read TGTGCCAGCAGTTCCGGGACCTCCTCCTGGGCAGATACGCAGTATTTT. It encodes CASSSGTSSWADTQYF. V usage is TRBV2 and J usage is TRBJ2-3; perhaps D is TRBD1 or TRBD2 (5 bases each). The CDR3 totals 16 residues. Germline values: CDR1 SNHLY, CDR2 FYNNEI. V shed 5 bases and J shed 4 bases, with 19 bases lying between them.